This TCR beta chain was obtained from a study of cytomegalovirus exposure and HLA in healthy donors. The PCR employed 60 Vbeta primers together with 13 Jbeta primers. Some clones are missing from TCRdb's copy, which holds only in-frame ones; the method was immunoSEQ multiplex PCR. This table has 65,000 to 85,000 clones, 60% to 85% appearing once. This CDR3 contains 15 residues. Per the germline V gene, CDR1 is MGHDK and CDR2 is SYGVNS. V was pared by 0 bases and J by 6 bases, with 4 bases of the junction left unmatched. The sequenced material came from PBMCs. The clonotype comes from a woman between 40 and 55 years old in good health and CMV-seropositive. This chain uses TRBV25-1 with TRBJ2-7; 11 bases match TRBD2. The CDR3 DNA reads TGTGCCAGCAGTGAATACGGGCTAGCGGGAGGCGAGCAGTACTTC. Translated, it gives CASSEYGLAGGEQYF.